The sequence of this T cell receptor beta chain was determined in a study of control samples from healthy donors and cancer patients. The junction had 5 bases not matched to a gene; V was cut back by 3 bases and J by 2 bases. The CDR3 is 15 residues long. The V gene's germline CDR1 is LNHDA and CDR2 SQIVND (reference sequence). Generated by immunoSEQ multiplex PCR, the TCRdb table keeps only in-frame clones and is missing some. The data hold over 110,000 clones, with roughly 90% observed a single time. The sequencing input was blood. The receptor was derived from a man aged 25 to 45 in good health. The chain links TRBV19 to TRBJ1-1, with TRBD1 matching over 8 bases. CDR3 nucleotides: TGTGCCAGTAGTATCTTAACAGGGGGAAACACTGAAGCTTTCTTT. This encodes CASSILTGGNTEAFF.